This is a list of T cell receptor beta chains from one sample in a study of blood T cell repertoires in COVID-19. Assay used: immunoSEQ multiplex PCR; TCRdb lists only in-frame clones, some missing. Of around 190,000 clones listed, around 76% are singletons. Sequenced material: peripheral blood. The receptor set was obtained from a woman between 50 and 59 years old with active or convalescent COVID-19. Both conserved end residues are part of each CDR3. The order of the fields is V gene, D gene, CDR3 protein. A D gene is named only where the DNA matches it firmly.

TRBV27	TRBD1	CASSFKGGYEKLFF
TRBV19	TRBD1	CATWTGRPTETQYF
TRBV28	TRBD1	CASSLAGGPTDFGYTF
TRBV18	TRBD1	CASSGQGLNEQYF
TRBV25-1	TRBD1	CASSETGGNQPQHF
TRBV7-8	-	CASSSRLSTGNTIYF
TRBV6-2/TRBV6-3	TRBD2	CASSSGLAADTQYF
TRBV5-6	-	CASSPGDIF
TRBV2	TRBD1	CASSEDRGRGRYGYTF
TRBV29-1	-	CSVLSLSGAKNIQYF
TRBV14	TRBD2	CASSQKAGAMSGETQYF
TRBV6-5	TRBD2	CASSYASGRGRNEQFF
TRBV3-1/TRBV3-2	-	CASSPRQGLNGYTF
TRBV19	TRBD1	CASSIRGGLTGELFF
TRBV28	-	CATQDIGGAEEKLFF
TRBV4-3	-	CASSQDGQKNEQFF
TRBV6-2/TRBV6-3	TRBD2	CASSSSGRARSEQFF
TRBV30	-	CAWSRSLGRNTEAFF
TRBV19	-	CASSARENTEAFF
TRBV9	-	CASSAPGVVMGTDTQYF
TRBV7-9	-	CASSLAPDNLAYEQYF
TRBV29-1	-	CSVEGTYNYGYTF
TRBV28	TRBD1	CASSLRAQGANQPQHF
TRBV19	-	CASSPLRAGSPEEVRETQYF
TRBV29-1	TRBD1	CSMGQGQAGYTF
TRBV2	-	CASRQGAKNIQYF
TRBV3-1/TRBV3-2	TRBD2	CASSQASGGPHEQYF